Each of the 21 T cell receptor beta chains below was sequenced from the same sample in a study of T cells in Graves' hyperthyroidism and ophthalmopathy (dated by TCRdb to between 2017 and 2020). Library creation used multiplex PCR. This sample was sequenced with an Illumina HiSeq 2000. The TCR beta CDR3 regions were amplified from RNA transcripts. A first-round RT-PCR of the TCR CDR3 used the HTBI primer set with the Qiagen OneStep RT-PCR kit. The public reads were quality trimmed at Q25 with fastp and then assembled into clones with MiXCR by TCRdb, keeping productive beta chains. A single entry per CDR3 protein holds the most common genes and DNA from its merged rows. The sample table records around 600,000 distinct CDR3 sequences; more than 12% of these occur just once. The ten largest clonotypes hold around 13% of the sample. The source material was blood. The receptors shown here come from a woman in her 50s with Graves' ophthalmopathy.

This clonotype was counted a few times. The chain carries TRBV12-3 or TRBV12-4 and TRBJ2-1; 16 bases agree with TRBD2. CDR3 length: 15 residues. With V trimmed by 7 bases and J by 9 bases, 6 bases remained unmatched. In DNA form, the CDR3 reads TGTGCCAGCACCAAGGGGACTAGCGGGGGGGGTGAGCAGTTCTTC. Translated: CASTKGTSGGGEQFF.

The gene calls are TRBV7-3 and TRBJ2-1, with 8 bases lining up with TRBD1. Germline CDR1 is SGHTA and CDR2 is FQGTGA. V lost 4 bases and J lost 9; bases outside the gene matches: 8. The length of the CDR3 is 14 residues. The CDR3 loop is CASSSIDRGGEQFF. CDR3 nucleotide sequence: TGTGCCAGCAGCTCCATAGACAGGGGAGGTGAGCAGTTCTTC. The variable domain in full, with the rest retrieved from reference TRBV7-3 and TRBJ2-1, is GAGVSQTPSNKVTEKGKYVELRCDPISGHTALYWYRQSLGQGPEFLIYFQGTGAADDSGLPNDRFFAVRPEGSVSTLKIQRTERGDSAVYLCASSSIDRGGEQFFGPGTRLTVL.

The chain links TRBV7-9 to TRBJ2-2, with D perhaps TRBD2 (5 bases). V was pared by 5 bases and J by 5 bases, with 9 bases between. Germline V CDR1 and CDR2: SEHNR, FQNEAQ (reference sequence). CDR3 length equals 13 residues. CDR3 in amino acids: CASSRTATGELFF. The CDR3 bases are TGTGCCAGCAGCAGGACTGCTACCGGGGAGCTGTTTTTT.

The rearrangement links TRBV28 to TRBJ2-5, with 8 bases fitting TRBD2. The length of the CDR3 is 13 residues. With V trimmed by 6 bases and J by 14 bases, 14 bases remained unmatched. Germline CDR1 and CDR2: MDHEN and SYDVKM. The CDR3 nucleotides read TGTGCCAGCAGGACCCGATCGGACGGACTAGCCTACTTC. Translated: CASRTRSDGLAYF.

The rearrangement links TRBV7-9 to TRBJ1-2, with D perhaps TRBD1 (6 bases). CDR3 length: 15 residues. The V gene lost 9 bases and the J gene lost 4 bases, with 21 bases spanning the gap. CDR1 SEHNR and CDR2 FQNEAQ come from the germline V gene (reference sequence). This CDR3 is CASSIRGARFYGYTF. The CDR3 DNA reads TGTGCCAGTAGTATTCGGGGGGCACGATTCTATGGCTACACCTTC.

This chain connects TRBV6-2 or TRBV6-3 to TRBJ1-2; D may be TRBD1 (5 bases). The CDR3 runs 11 residues. V lost 9 bases to trimming and J lost 7 bases, with 12 bases between them. Germline V gene data show CDR1 as MNHEY and CDR2 as SVGEGT. The CDR3 sequence: CASKGTSGYTF. The DNA for the CDR3 is TGTGCCAGTAAGGGGACGTCTGGCTACACCTTC.

As concerns this clonotype: This could be a read error, since a much larger clone is one nucleotide away. The chain joins TRBV2 to TRBJ1-2; the match to TRBD1 covers 7 bases. This CDR3 is 13 amino acids long. V trimming: 1 base; J trimming: 9 bases; junction bases outside the gene matches: 5. Germline CDR1 is SNHLY and CDR2 is FYNNEI. The CDR3 loop reads CASSEEAGGSYTF. DNA of the CDR3: TGTGCCAGCAGTGAAGAGGCAGGGGGAAGCTACACCTTC.

This clonotype was recorded many times. V gene TRBV5-1 combines with J gene TRBJ2-1; D not certain. The V gene's germline CDR1 is SGHRS and CDR2 YFSETQ. V was shortened by 5 bases and J by 8 bases, with 14 bases between the two germline ends. This CDR3 comprises 13 residues. The CDR3 DNA is TGCGCCAGCAGTCCGTCTTCTTCCCATGAGCAGTTCTTC. Protein sequence: CASSPSSSHEQFF.

This clonotype was observed at least ten times. The V call is TRBV20-1, the J call TRBJ2-7, with D perhaps TRBD2 (6 bases). Looked up from germline, CDR1 is DFQATT and CDR2 is SNEGSKA (reference sequence). V was shortened by 4 bases and J by 2 bases, with 12 bases between the two germline ends. The CDR3 is 13 residues long. CDR3 protein: CSAMGGGTYEQYF. Here the CDR3 DNA reads TGCAGTGCTATGGGGGGAGGCACCTACGAGCAGTACTTC.

The chain uses TRBV19 and TRBJ2-7; the D is unclear. CDR3 length: 14 residues. The germline V gene has CDR1 LNHDA and CDR2 SQIVND (reference sequence). V was clipped by 1 base and J by 2 bases, with 9 bases between them. The CDR3 region has the DNA TGTGCCAGTAGTATAGCCAGATACCCCTACGAGCAGTACTTC. This gives the protein CASSIARYPYEQYF.

The V gene is TRBV20-1, the J gene TRBJ2-3, with TRBD2 matching 13 bases. Unmatched junction bases numbered 7, after V lost 1 base and J lost 3 bases. Germline V lookup: CDR1 DFQATT, CDR2 SNEGSKA (reference sequence). The CDR3 runs to 17 residues. The CDR3 loop reads CSARVGLAGVSTDTQYF. CDR3 bases: TGCAGTGCTAGAGTCGGACTAGCGGGAGTGTCGACAGATACGCAGTATTTT.

This clonotype has a count of ten or more. The V gene is TRBV7-2, the J gene TRBJ2-1, with 12 bases aligning to TRBD2. Germline CDR1 reads SGHTA; CDR2 reads FQGNSA. V lost 2 bases and J lost 6; bases outside the gene matches: 5. The CDR3 totals 16 residues. The CDR3 region has the DNA TGTGCCAGCAGCTTACAACTAGCGGGAGGAAGCAATGAGCAGTTCTTC. It codes for CASSLQLAGGSNEQFF. The full variable domain, with the rest looked up from reference TRBV7-2 and TRBJ2-1, is GAGVSQSPSNKVTEKGKDVELRCDPISGHTALYWYRQSLGQGLEFLIYFQGNSAPDKSGLPSDRFSAERTGGSVSTLTIQRTQQEDSAVYLCASSLQLAGGSNEQFFGPGTRLTVL.

This clonotype was recorded many times. The genes are TRBV11-2 and TRBJ2-7; 9 bases line up with TRBD2. The CDR3 extends over 15 amino acids. V was clipped by 5 bases and J by 6 bases; unmatched bases: 11. Germline V gives CDR1 SGHAT, CDR2 FQNNGV. CDR3 residues: CASSPVSSGVGEQYF. As DNA, the CDR3 is TGTGCCAGCAGCCCCGTCTCTAGCGGGGTTGGCGAGCAGTACTTC.

The rearrangement links TRBV5-5 to TRBJ1-6; 8 nucleotides line up with TRBD1. The CDR3 consists of 17 residues. Germline V gene data show CDR1 as SGHKS and CDR2 as YYEKEE (reference sequence). With V trimmed by 4 bases and J by 6 bases, 12 bases remained unmatched. The CDR3 here is CASSTRQGPSSNSPLHF. For the CDR3, the DNA is TGTGCCAGCAGCACCCGACAGGGGCCGAGCAGTAATTCACCCCTCCACTTT.

This chain links TRBV6-2 or TRBV6-3 with TRBJ2-1; D gene unclear. The CDR3 is 11 amino acids. The V gene's germline CDR1 is MNHEY and CDR2 SVGEGT. Trimming stripped 8 bases from V and 8 bases from J, with 10 bases between. For the CDR3, the DNA is TGTGCCAGCCAAGAGTTCGATGAGCAGTTCTTC. This codes for CASQEFDEQFF.

This clonotype has a handful of counts. The rearrangement uses TRBV20-1 and TRBJ1-3, with TRBD1 identical over 7 bases. This CDR3 region has 12 residues. Germline CDR1 and CDR2: DFQATT and SNEGSKA (reference sequence). V trimming: 6 bases; J trimming: 4 bases; junction bases outside the gene matches: 3. In DNA form, the CDR3 reads TGCAGTGCCGCGGACAGGGGAAACACCATATATTTT. It is translated as CSAADRGNTIYF.

This clonotype was detected ten times or more. This rearrangement joins TRBV28 to TRBJ2-5, with 8 bases fitting TRBD2. Trimming removed 1 base from V and 2 bases from J; junction bases left unmatched: 3. Per the germline V gene, CDR1 is MDHEN and CDR2 is SYDVKM. The CDR3 runs 15 residues. This CDR3 is CASSLSGRVQETQYF. CDR3 sequence (DNA): TGTGCCAGCAGTTTATCCGGGAGGGTACAAGAGACCCAGTACTTC.

The chain couples TRBV14 to TRBJ2-7, with D unclear. The CDR3 covers 13 residues. Germline CDR1 is SGHDN and CDR2 is FVKESK. V lost 5 bases to trimming and J lost 2 bases, with 10 bases between them. The CDR3 spells CASSADLTYEQYF. In nucleotides, the CDR3 is TGTGCCAGCAGCGCAGACTTAACCTACGAGCAGTACTTC.

This clonotype was observed many times. The chain recombines TRBV4-2 with TRBJ1-2; D uncertain. Trimming took off 2 bases at V and 4 bases at J, with 8 bases between the two ends. Germline CDR1 LGHNA, CDR2 YNFKEQ. The CDR3 loop spans 13 amino acids. The CDR3 protein is CASSQPGIYGYTF. The CDR3 DNA follows: TGTGCCAGCAGCCAACCGGGAATCTATGGCTACACCTTC.

The V and J genes are TRBV9 and TRBJ2-1, with D possibly TRBD2 on 6 matching bases. Germline V CDR1 and CDR2: SGDLS, YYNGEE. Trimming shortened V by 2 bases and J by 3 bases, and 12 bases separated the two germline ends. This CDR3 contains 15 residues. The CDR3: CASSVSLAHYNEQFF. CDR3 nucleotide sequence: TGTGCCAGCAGCGTTTCCCTAGCGCACTACAATGAGCAGTTCTTC.

This chain connects TRBV3-1 to TRBJ2-7; 8 bases map to TRBD2. Germline CDR1 reads LGHDT; CDR2 reads YNNKEL (reference sequence). The CDR3 consists of 17 residues. V shed 0 bases and J 3 bases; nucleotides not matched to a gene: 10. CDR3 nucleotide sequence: TGTGCCAGCAGCCAAGAGCGTTCGAGCGGGAGTTACTACGAGCAGTACTTC. It is translated as CASSQERSSGSYYEQYF.